These 15 T cell receptor beta chains were all obtained from the same sample, sequenced in a study of PD-L1 blockade in urothelial cancer. The table came from immunoSEQ multiplex PCR; TCRdb's copy has only in-frame clones and leaves some out. The data contain about 30,000 clones, over 75% of them seen just once; the ten biggest clones take up about 1.9%. This sample comprised PBMCs, obtained around atezolizumab (anti-PD-L1) treatment. The receptors come from a man in his fifties or sixties with urothelial cancer.

The genes are TRBV4-1 and TRBJ2-3; D might be TRBD2 (5 bases). Germline CDR1 and CDR2: MGHRA and YSYEKL. The length of the CDR3 is 17 residues. The V end lost 4 bases, the J end lost 3 bases, and 20 bases lay between the germline ends. DNA of the CDR3: TGCGCCAGCAGCCCCGGGATCTCCACCACTGGGACAGATACGCAGTATTTT. This sequence encodes CASSPGISTTGTDTQYF.

The chain couples TRBV5-6 to TRBJ2-5; D remains ambiguous. CDR1 is SGHDT, CDR2 YYEEEE, per germline. This CDR3 is 12 amino acids long. The V gene lost 1 base and the J gene lost 10 bases, with 11 bases spanning the gap. Written as DNA, the CDR3 is TGTGCCAGCAGCTTGCGGCCCGAGGTCCAGTACTTC. Amino acids: CASSLRPEVQYF.

CDR3 DNA: TGTGCCAGCTCACCAGGGCAGTCCGAAAAACTGTTTTTT. Amino acids: CASSPGQSEKLFF. V gene TRBV18 combines with J gene TRBJ1-4; D is uncertain. The CDR3 runs to 13 residues. V was trimmed by 2 bases and J by 8 bases, leaving 9 bases between them. Looked up from germline, CDR1 is KGHSH and CDR2 is LQKENI.

V is TRBV5-1 and J is TRBJ1-1; D possibly corresponds to TRBD1 (6 bases). Per germline, CDR1 SGHRS and CDR2 YFSETQ. V was clipped by 4 bases and J by 7 bases, with 17 bases between them. The CDR3 length is 14 residues. CDR3 sequence reads: CASSGSRGRSEAFF. CDR3 sequence (DNA): TGCGCCAGCAGCGGCTCGCGGGGGCGGAGTGAAGCTTTCTTT. Based on the CDR3 plus reference TRBV5-1 and TRBJ1-1, the full variable domain is KAGVTQTPRYLIKTRGQQVTLSCSPISGHRSVSWYQQTPGQGLQFLFEYFSETQRNKGNFPGRFSGRQFSNSRSEMNVSTLELGDSALYLCASSGSRGRSEAFFGQGTRLTVV.

The chain employs TRBV2 and TRBJ2-7; D may be TRBD2 (6 bases). This CDR3 is built from 14 residues. Trimming cost V 0 bases and J 3 bases, with 9 bases left between them. The germline CDR1 and CDR2 sequences are SNHLY and FYNNEI. The CDR3 DNA is TGTGCCAGCAGTGAAGCTAGCGGCAACTACGAGCAGTACTTC. The encoded protein is CASSEASGNYEQYF.

The V and J genes are TRBV5-6 and TRBJ2-7; TRBD2 matches at 10 bases. Germline values: CDR1 SGHDT, CDR2 YYEEEE. J lost 4 bases, V lost 3 bases, and 7 bases had no gene match. The CDR3 length is 15 residues. DNA of the CDR3: TGTGCCAGCAGCTATCTAGCGGGAGTGGGGTACGAGCAGTACTTC. Amino acid sequence: CASSYLAGVGYEQYF.

This clone rates as medium-sized. J is TRBJ1-6 and V is TRBV4-2; D not resolved. Germline V lookup: CDR1 LGHNA, CDR2 YNFKEQ. Trimming pared 0 bases from V and 7 bases from J, leaving 13 bases between. The CDR3 extends over 16 amino acids. The CDR3 nucleotides are TGTGCCAGCAGCCAAGATACGGAAGCGGGGAATTCACCCCTCCACTTT. Protein product: CASSQDTEAGNSPLHF.

The J gene is TRBJ2-5, the V gene TRBV19; TRBD1 matches 8 bases. Germline CDR1 reads LNHDA; CDR2 reads SQIVND (reference sequence). V gave up 1 base and J gave up 4 bases; unmatched junction bases: 8. CDR3 length: 16 amino acids. CDR3 DNA sequence: TGTGCCAGTAGTATAGTGGGGCAGGGGGCGGGAGAGACCCAGTACTTC. Translation: CASSIVGQGAGETQYF.

V gene TRBV21-1 combines with J gene TRBJ2-7; the D call of TRBD2 is as the table states it, not checked on the DNA. TRBV21-1 corresponds to a pseudogene. The CDR3 has 15 residues. In nucleotides, the CDR3 is TGTGCCAGCAGCCAACCTAGCGGCCCCTTCTACGAGCAGTACGTC. It yields the protein CASSQPSGPFYEQYV.

This clone was observed a single time. J is TRBJ1-5 and V is TRBV14, with no clear D. The CDR3 runs 12 residues. The germline V gene has CDR1 SGHDN and CDR2 FVKESK. The ends were cut back, 1 base at V and 11 bases at J, with 9 bases in the middle. CDR3 DNA: TGTGCCAGCAGCCAAGCCGGTGGAGCCCAGCATTTT. Its translation: CASSQAGGAQHF.

CDR3 DNA sequence: TGTGCCAGCAGTTTATTAGGGGACACGAATGACTATGGCTACACCTTC. Residues: CASSLLGDTNDYGYTF. The chain recombines TRBV28 with TRBJ1-2; tentative D call: TRBD1 (6 bases). The germline V gene has CDR1 MDHEN and CDR2 SYDVKM. The CDR3 spans 16 residues. The V end was cut by 1 base, the J end by 3 bases, with 15 bases between.

The gene calls are TRBV19 and TRBJ1-5, with 8 nucleotides matching TRBD1. CDR3 length: 16 residues. The J segment lost 1 base and the V segment lost 4 bases, leaving 6 bases of the junction unmatched. CDR1 is LNHDA, CDR2 SQIVND, per germline (reference sequence). The CDR3 region is CASSTTYRGSNQPQHF. The DNA for the CDR3 is TGTGCCAGTAGTACCACATACAGGGGGAGCAATCAGCCCCAGCATTTT.

Only a few counts were recorded for this clone. The chain has TRBV6-1 and TRBJ2-7; 8 bases line up with TRBD1. The CDR3 contains 14 residues. CDR1 is MNHNS, CDR2 SASEGT, per germline. Losses at the gene ends were 6 bases for V and 2 bases for J; bases not matched to a gene: 6. The CDR3 here is CASSDDRGAYEQYV. The CDR3 DNA sequence: TGTGCCAGCAGCGACGACAGGGGCGCCTACGAGCAGTACGTC.

This chain links TRBV2 with TRBJ2-1; D possibly corresponds to TRBD1 (6 bases). CDR1 and CDR2 (germline): SNHLY, FYNNEI. The V gene lost 11 bases and the J gene lost 0 bases, with 14 bases spanning the gap. The CDR3 has 14 residues. CDR3 region: CAPRGGTSYNEQFF. CDR3 bases: TGTGCCCCAAGAGGGGGTACCTCCTACAATGAGCAGTTCTTC.

The CDR3 DNA sequence: TGCGCCAGCAGCCAGGGGACAGGGAAAGAGACCCAGTACTTC. It is translated as CASSQGTGKETQYF. J is TRBJ2-5 and V is TRBV5-1; 9 bases match TRBD1. The trim removed 4 bases at V and 3 bases at J, leaving 4 bases unmatched. CDR3 length equals 14 residues. CDR1 and CDR2 (germline): SGHRS, YFSETQ. Complete variable domain (other parts from reference TRBV5-1 and TRBJ2-5): KAGVTQTPRYLIKTRGQQVTLSCSPISGHRSVSWYQQTPGQGLQFLFEYFSETQRNKGNFPGRFSGRQFSNSRSEMNVSTLELGDSALYLCASSQGTGKETQYFGPGTRLLVL.